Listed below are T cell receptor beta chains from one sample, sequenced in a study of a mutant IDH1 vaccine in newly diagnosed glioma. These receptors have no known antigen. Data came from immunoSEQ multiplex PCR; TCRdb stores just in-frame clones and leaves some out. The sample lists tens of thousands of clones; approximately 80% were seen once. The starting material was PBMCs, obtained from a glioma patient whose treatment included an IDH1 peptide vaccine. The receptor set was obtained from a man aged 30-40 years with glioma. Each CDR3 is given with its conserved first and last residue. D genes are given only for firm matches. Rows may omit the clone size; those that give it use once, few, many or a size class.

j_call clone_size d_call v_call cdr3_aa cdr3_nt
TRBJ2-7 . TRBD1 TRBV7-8 CASSLGLTGGYEQYF TGTGCCAGCAGCTTAGGTCTCACAGGGGGTTACGAGCAGTACTTC
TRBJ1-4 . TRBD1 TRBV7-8 CASSPGTGGVGEKLFF TGTGCCAGCAGCCCCGGGACAGGGGGAGTTGGCGAAAAACTGTTTTTT
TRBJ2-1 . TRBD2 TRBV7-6 CASSFYSGGVDYNEQFF TGTGCCAGCAGCTTCTACAGCGGGGGGGTTGACTACAATGAGCAGTTCTTC
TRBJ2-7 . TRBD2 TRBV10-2 CASSETYGTSVYEQYF TGCGCCAGCAGTGAGACCTACGGGACTAGCGTCTACGAGCAGTACTTC
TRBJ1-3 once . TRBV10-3 CAISESTITGNSGNTIYF TGTGCCATCAGTGAGTCGACTATAACAGGGAACTCTGGAAACACCATATATTTT
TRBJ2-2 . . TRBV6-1 CASVHVPGELFF TGTGCCAGCGTCCACGTCCCCGGGGAGCTGTTTTTT
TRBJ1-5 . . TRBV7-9 CASSPADPSNQPQHF TGTGCCAGCAGCCCAGCAGACCCTAGCAATCAGCCCCAGCATTTT
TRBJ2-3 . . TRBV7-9 CASSFRGMAGSTDTQYF TGTGCCAGCAGCTTCCGAGGCATGGCGGGGTCCACAGATACGCAGTATTTT
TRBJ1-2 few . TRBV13 CASSFGAGYTF TGTGCCAGCAGCTTTGGCGCGGGCTACACCTTC
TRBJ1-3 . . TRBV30 CAWSVLSFAGNTIYF TGTGCCTGGAGTGTACTTAGCTTCGCTGGAAACACCATATATTTT
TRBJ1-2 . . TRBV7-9 CASSSNPGTHYYGYTF TGTGCCAGCAGCTCCAACCCCGGGACTCACTACTATGGCTACACCTTC
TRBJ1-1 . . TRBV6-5 CATGGLMNTEAFF TGTGCCACCGGGGGGTTAATGAACACTGAAGCTTTCTTT
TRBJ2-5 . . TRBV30 CAWSLEAPGTQYF TGTGCCTGGTCACTAGAAGCCCCGGGGACCCAGTACTTC
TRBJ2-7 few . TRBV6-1 CASSASVTAYEQYF TGTGCCAGCAGTGCCTCCGTCACAGCATACGAGCAGTACTTC
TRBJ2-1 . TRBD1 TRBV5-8 CASSFRDRGPNEQFF TGTGCCAGCAGCTTCCGGGACAGGGGTCCCAATGAGCAGTTCTTC
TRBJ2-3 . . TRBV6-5 CASSYSLRGSTDTQYF TGTGCCAGCAGTTACTCATTAAGGGGTAGCACAGATACGCAGTATTTT
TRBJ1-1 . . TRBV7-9 CASEEDWGSGAFF TGTGCCAGCGAGGAAGATTGGGGCTCGGGAGCTTTCTTT
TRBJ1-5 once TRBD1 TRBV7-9 CASSPKMPGGGQPQHF TGTGCCAGCAGCCCTAAGATGCCAGGGGGCGGTCAGCCCCAGCATTTT
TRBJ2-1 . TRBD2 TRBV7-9 CASSPAGWVVNEQFF TGTGCCAGCAGCCCAGCGGGGTGGGTGGTGAATGAGCAGTTCTTC
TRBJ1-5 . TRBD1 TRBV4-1 CASSPRGDREGCRNQPQHF TGCGCCAGCAGCCCAAGGGGAGACAGGGAAGGATGTCGCAATCAGCCCCAGCATTTT